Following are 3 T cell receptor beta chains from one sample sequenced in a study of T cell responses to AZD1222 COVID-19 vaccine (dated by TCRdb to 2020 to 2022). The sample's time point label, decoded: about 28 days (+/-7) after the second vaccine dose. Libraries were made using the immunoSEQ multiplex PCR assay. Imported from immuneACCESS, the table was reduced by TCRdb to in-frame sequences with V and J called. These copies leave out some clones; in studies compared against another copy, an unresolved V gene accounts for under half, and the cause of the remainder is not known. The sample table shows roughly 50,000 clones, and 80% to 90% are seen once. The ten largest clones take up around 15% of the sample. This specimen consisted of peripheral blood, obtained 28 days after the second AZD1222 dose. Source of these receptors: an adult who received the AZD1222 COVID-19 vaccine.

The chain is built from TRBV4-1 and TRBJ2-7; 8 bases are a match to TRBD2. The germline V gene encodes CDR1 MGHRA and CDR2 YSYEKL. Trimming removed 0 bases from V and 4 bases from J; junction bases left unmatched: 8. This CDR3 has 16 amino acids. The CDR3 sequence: CASSQERSGSKYEQYF. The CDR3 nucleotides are TGCGCCAGCAGCCAAGAACGGAGCGGGAGCAAGTACGAGCAGTACTTC.

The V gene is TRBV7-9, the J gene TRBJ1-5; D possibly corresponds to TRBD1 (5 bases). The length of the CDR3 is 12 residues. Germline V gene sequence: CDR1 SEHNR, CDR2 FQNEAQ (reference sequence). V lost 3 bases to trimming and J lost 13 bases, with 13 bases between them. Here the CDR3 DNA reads TGTGCCAGCAGCTTCGGAGGGGAGCTGCAGCATTTT. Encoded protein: CASSFGGELQHF.

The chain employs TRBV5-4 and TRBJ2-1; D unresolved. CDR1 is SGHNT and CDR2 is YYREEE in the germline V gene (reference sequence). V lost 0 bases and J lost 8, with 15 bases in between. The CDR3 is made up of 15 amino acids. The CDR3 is CASSLEVFLVDEQFF. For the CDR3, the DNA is TGTGCCAGCAGCTTGGAGGTGTTTCTGGTGGATGAGCAGTTCTTC.